The TCR beta chain under discussion was sequenced for a study of shared T cell receptors in the human thymus. V shed 2 bases and J 2 bases; nucleotides not matched to a gene: 8. CDR3 length: 18 amino acids. CDR1 is SEHNR, CDR2 FQNEAQ, per germline (reference sequence). Profiling relied on immunoSEQ multiplex PCR, and the TCRdb table lists in-frame clones only, not all of them. The table shows some 660,000 clones, with around 87% occurring only once. The same sample was also used in a study of human thymus T cells. This second study notes: Thymus tissue for the work was resected from patients undergoing corrective heart surgery.

The receptor was isolated from a boy younger than two with a congenital heart defect. J is TRBJ2-7 and V is TRBV7-9, with 14 bases matching TRBD2. The sequencing sample was made of thymocytes. The CDR3 loop reads CASSLSIEGLAGAYEQYF. The CDR3, as DNA: TGTGCCAGCAGCTTATCGATCGAGGGACTAGCGGGAGCCTACGAGCAGTACTTC.